This T cell receptor beta chain stems from a study of human T cells and chemical hapten exposure. From the RACE reads, TCRdb called clonotypes with MiXCR, one entry per CDR3 protein. The sample has about 160,000 distinct CDR3 sequences, approximately 30% seen once. The CDR3 runs to 16 residues. V was pared by 3 bases and J by 0 bases, with 16 bases between. The V gene's germline CDR1 is SGDLS and CDR2 YYNGEE. The time point here: patch test 3, about 24 weeks after DPC sensitization. Treatment in this sample: therapeutic diphenylcyclopropenone sensitization with weekly scalp DPC. Points from the study as a whole: Among TCRs, those above 1 in 1000 frequency were unaffected by DPC sensitization.

This clonotype turned up a few times. Its cognate antigen is unknown. The J gene is TRBJ2-7, the V gene TRBV9; D might be TRBD1 or TRBD2, each matching 6 bases. The sequence derives from a woman aged 18-35 years with alopecia areata. Some clones in this sample may be carry-over from other donors' samples. Sample: whole blood, taken in connection with sensitization to the hapten diphenylcyclopropenone (DPC). The CDR3: CASSASGAPSSYEQYF. CDR3 bases: TGTGCCAGCAGCGCCTCGGGGGCCCCTAGCTCCTACGAGCAGTACTTC. Full variable domain (outside the CDR3, taken from reference TRBV9 and TRBJ2-7): DSGVTQTPKHLITATGQRVTLRCSPRSGDLSVYWYQQSLDQGLQFLIQYYNGEERAKGNILERFSAQQFPDLHSELNLSSLELGDSALYFCASSASGAPSSYEQYFGPGTRLTVT.